A selection of T cell receptor beta chains follows, all from one sample in a study of T-cell memory formation after mild COVID-19. TCRdb re-derived calls from the 5' RACE reads in MiXCR, one entry per CDR3 protein. Here the sample spans approximately 300,000 distinct CDR3 sequences, approximately 15% being singletons. Sequences were obtained from PBMCs or a T cell subset sorted from them (not recorded which). The receptor set was obtained from a man in his late teens or twenties who had mild COVID-19 (a few samples of this study predate the infection). Cell type and time point are not known. Both conserved end residues are part of each CDR3. The D gene is left open where the match is weak. Only part of the rows carry a size: once, few, many, or a class if the clone is expanded.

D	V	J	size	DNA	CDR3
-	TRBV7-3	TRBJ2-3	many	TGTGCCAGCAGCTTAACACGCCTAGCGACAGATACGCAGTATTTT	CASSLTRLATDTQYF
TRBD2	TRBV6-5	TRBJ2-5	few	TGTGCCAGTGGCCTGGGCGGGGGGGCTGCAGAGACCCAGTACTTC	CASGLGGGAAETQYF
TRBD1	TRBV29-1	TRBJ2-2	few	TGCAGCGTAACCGGGACAGGGACCCACCCCGGGGAGCTGTTTTTT	CSVTGTGTHPGELFF
-	TRBV12-3/TRBV12-4	TRBJ1-4	few	TGTGCCAGCAGTTTATATCCTGAAAAACTGTTTTTT	CASSLYPEKLFF
-	TRBV20-1	TRBJ1-1	few	TGCAGTGCCTCAAGGGGGATGAACACTGAAGCTTTCTTT	CSASRGMNTEAFF
-	TRBV5-1	TRBJ2-3	few	TGCGCCAGCAGGGAGAGGGCGGATAGCACAGATACGCAGTATTTT	CASRERADSTDTQYF
TRBD1	TRBV4-1	TRBJ2-5	few	TGCGCCAGCAGCCAGACAGGGGGCAGGGAGACCCAGTACTTC	CASSQTGGRETQYF
-	TRBV11-2	TRBJ2-3	-	TGTGCCAGCAGATCGTCCGGGACATCCTCCCGCGGGGCCTTTCGTCGTACGCAGTATTTT	CASRSSGTSSRGAFRRTQYF
-	TRBV12-3/TRBV12-4	TRBJ1-1	few	TGTGCCAGCAACTCCGGGGGCGTCAGGGGTGAAGCTTTCTTT	CASNSGGVRGEAFF
-	TRBV28	TRBJ2-5	-	TGTGCCAGCAGTCTGGACCATCAAGAGACCCAGTACTTC	CASSLDHQETQYF
-	TRBV4-3	TRBJ2-2	-	TGCGCCAGCAGCCCAGGAGACCGGGATCGGGCCGGGGAGCTGTTTTTT	CASSPGDRDRAGELFF
-	TRBV5-1	TRBJ1-2	few	TGCGCCAGCAGCCGAATCGACAAGCCCTATGGCTACACCTTC	CASSRIDKPYGYTF
-	TRBV7-3	TRBJ2-2	few	TGTGCCAGCAGCTTAACGGGGGACTCCGGGGAGCTGTTTTTT	CASSLTGDSGELFF
TRBD2	TRBV6-2/TRBV6-3	TRBJ2-4	-	TGTGCCAGCACCCTAGCGGGGGATCCCAAAAACATTCAGTACTTC	CASTLAGDPKNIQYF
-	TRBV12-3/TRBV12-4	TRBJ1-1	-	TGTGCCAGCAGCCGGGGGCGGACGGAAGCTTTCTTT	CASSRGRTEAFF
-	TRBV5-1	TRBJ2-7	-	TGCGCCAGCAGTCCGCAGAACGGCTTGCGTTCCGAGCAGTACTTC	CASSPQNGLRSEQYF
TRBD2	TRBV29-1	TRBJ2-1	many	TGCAGCGTCGATCCGGCGGGACTAGCAAATGAGCAGTTCTTC	CSVDPAGLANEQFF
TRBD2	TRBV4-2	TRBJ2-1	-	TGTGCCAGCAGCCAAGAAGCGACTAGCGGGGGCAATGAGCAGTTCTTC	CASSQEATSGGNEQFF
-	TRBV20-1	TRBJ2-4	-	TGCAGTGCTAGAGAGTCGAGGCAGAAAAACATTCAGTACTTC	CSARESRQKNIQYF
TRBD2	TRBV2	TRBJ2-3	-	TGTGCCAGCAGGCCCCTGGGCGGGGGATTTACAGATACGCAGTATTTT	CASRPLGGGFTDTQYF
-	TRBV6-1	TRBJ2-2	-	TGTGCCGCCGGAGGGGGGACTCAGGTCCACGGGGAGCTTTTTTTT	CAAGGGTQVHGELFF
-	TRBV6-1	TRBJ2-7	few	TGTGCCAGCAGCATCCTGGTCTCCTACGAGCAGTACTTC	CASSILVSYEQYF
-	TRBV6-1	TRBJ2-3	-	TGTGCCAGCAGTGAAGCCGGGCTCCTCACAGATACGCAGTATTTT	CASSEAGLLTDTQYF
TRBD1	TRBV11-3	TRBJ2-1	few	TGTGCCAGCAGCTTAGGACAGGGCGATGAGCAGTTCTTC	CASSLGQGDEQFF
-	TRBV2	TRBJ1-4	-	TGTGCCAGCAGCGTAACCTTGGAGTTGTTTTTT	CASSVTLELFF
TRBD2	TRBV20-1	TRBJ2-1	-	TGCAGTGCTAGAGATTTGGGACTAGCGGGGGGGCCCTACAATGAGCAGTTCTTC	CSARDLGLAGGPYNEQFF
TRBD1	TRBV6-5	TRBJ2-4	-	TGTGCCAGCAGCAGGGACAGCCGAACCGTTCAGTACTTC	CASSRDSRTVQYF
-	TRBV25-1	TRBJ1-1	few	TGTGCCAGCGGAGGAACTGAAGCTTTCTTT	CASGGTEAFF
-	TRBV7-7	TRBJ1-6	-	TGTGCTAGCGCGAGCTCCTATAATTCACCCCTCCACTTT	CASASSYNSPLHF
TRBD1	TRBV3-1	TRBJ2-7	-	TGTGCCAGCAGTACGGACAGGGGGCGGAACGAGCAGTACTTC	CASSTDRGRNEQYF
-	TRBV5-6	TRBJ1-6	-	TGTGCCAGCAGCCGCAGGGACTCACCCCTCCACTTT	CASSRRDSPLHF
-	TRBV7-9	TRBJ1-4	few	TGTGCCAGCAGCTTAGGGGGAAAACTGTTTTTT	CASSLGGKLFF
-	TRBV7-6	TRBJ2-6	few	TGTGCCAGCAGCTTAGACAGGGGGGGCTCTGGGGCCAACGTCCTGACTTTC	CASSLDRGGSGANVLTF
TRBD2	TRBV27	TRBJ2-1	-	TGTGCCAGCAGTCTGAGCGGGGGCAACAACAATGAGCAGTTATTC	CASSLSGGNNNEQLF
-	TRBV4-1	TRBJ1-1	-	TGCGCCAGCAGCCAAGATGAGGGACTGAGGACTGAAGCTTTCTTT	CASSQDEGLRTEAFF
-	TRBV4-1	TRBJ1-2	-	TGCGCCAGCAGCCAAGAGATGGGGTTTGGCTACACCTTC	CASSQEMGFGYTF
-	TRBV5-1	TRBJ2-2	few	TGCGCCAGCAGAAGGGGGGCCCCGGGCACCGGGGAGCTGTTTTTT	CASRRGAPGTGELFF
-	TRBV5-1	TRBJ1-6	-	TGCGCCAGCAGCTTGGCGGACCTTTTGAAGTCACCCCTCCACTTT	CASSLADLLKSPLHF
-	TRBV7-9	TRBJ1-5	-	TGTGCCAGCAGCCCAACAGGGACCAATCAGCCCCAGCATTTT	CASSPTGTNQPQHF
-	TRBV28	TRBJ1-5	once	TGTGCCAGCAGTTTGGATATCCGGCCAGCCCAGCATTTT	CASSLDIRPAQHF
-	TRBV27	TRBJ2-7	-	TGTGCCAGCAGTCCACAAGTCTCCTACGAGCAGTACTTC	CASSPQVSYEQYF
-	TRBV5-1	TRBJ2-2	many	TGCGCCAGCAGACCCACCGACAGTTACACCGGGGAGCTGTTTTTT	CASRPTDSYTGELFF
TRBD1	TRBV6-5	TRBJ1-6	-	TGTGCCAGCAGGCCGGGACAGGGGTTTTATTCACCCCTCCACTTT	CASRPGQGFYSPLHF
-	TRBV28	TRBJ1-1	few	TGTGCCAGCAGGTCGCAGGGTTCTGAAGCTTTCTTT	CASRSQGSEAFF
-	TRBV9	TRBJ1-2	-	TGTGCCAGCAGCCCTTCTTCTACCTATGGCTACACCTTC	CASSPSSTYGYTF
TRBD1	TRBV12-3/TRBV12-4	TRBJ2-1	many	TGTGCCAGCGCGACAGGGGGCCCCTACAATGAGCAGTTCTTC	CASATGGPYNEQFF
TRBD1	TRBV6-2/TRBV6-3	TRBJ2-5	few	TGTGCCAGCAGTCGGGACAGAAAACAAGAGACCCAGTACTTC	CASSRDRKQETQYF
-	TRBV4-3	TRBJ1-6	few	TGCGCCAGCAGCCAACAACGGGGGGCGACGGAAAACTCACCCCTCCACTTT	CASSQQRGATENSPLHF
-	TRBV28	TRBJ1-2	-	TGTGCCAGCAGTTTAGGTCCGATCTATGGCTACACCTTC	CASSLGPIYGYTF
TRBD1	TRBV28	TRBJ2-1	-	TGTGCCAGCAGTTTATACAGGGGACCCCTCAATGAGCAGTTCTTC	CASSLYRGPLNEQFF
TRBD1	TRBV27	TRBJ1-2	-	TGTGCCAGCAGCCCCGGACAGGGAGAGGTCTATGGCTACACCTTC	CASSPGQGEVYGYTF
-	TRBV10-3	TRBJ2-7	-	TGTGCCATCAGTGAGTCGTGGCGGAGGGAAGGCTACGAGCAGTACTTC	CAISESWRREGYEQYF
TRBD1	TRBV7-9	TRBJ1-1	few	TGTGCCAGCAGGCCCCCGAGTGGGACAGGGGGCACTGAAGCTTTCTTT	CASRPPSGTGGTEAFF
-	TRBV7-2	TRBJ1-2	few	TGTGCCAGCAGCTTAGAAACAACTATCAATGGCTACACCTTC	CASSLETTINGYTF